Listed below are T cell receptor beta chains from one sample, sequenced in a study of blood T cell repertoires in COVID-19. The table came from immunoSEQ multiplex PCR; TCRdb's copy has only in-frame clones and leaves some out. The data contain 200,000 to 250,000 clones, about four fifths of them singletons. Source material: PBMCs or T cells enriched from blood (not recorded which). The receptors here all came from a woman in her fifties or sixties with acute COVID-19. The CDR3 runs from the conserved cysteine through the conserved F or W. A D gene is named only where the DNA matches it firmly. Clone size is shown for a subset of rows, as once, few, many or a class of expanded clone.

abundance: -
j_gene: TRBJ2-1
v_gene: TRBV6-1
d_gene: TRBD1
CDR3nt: TGTGCCAGCAGTGAAACCCAGGGGGCAGGGTTGAATGAGCAGTTCTTC
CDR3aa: CASSETQGAGLNEQFF

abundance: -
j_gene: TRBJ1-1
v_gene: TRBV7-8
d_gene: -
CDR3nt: TGTGCCAGCAGCCATCACGCTACTGGACTGAGGAACACTGAAGCTTTCTTT
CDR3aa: CASSHHATGLRNTEAFF

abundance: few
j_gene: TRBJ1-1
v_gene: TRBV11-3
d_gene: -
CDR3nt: TGTGCCAGCAGCTTCGGGGAAATTGAAGCTTTCTTT
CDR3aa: CASSFGEIEAFF

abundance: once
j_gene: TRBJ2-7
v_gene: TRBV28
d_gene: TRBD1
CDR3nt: TGTGCCAGCAGTCCCCCACAGGGGGCCTACGAGCAGTACTTC
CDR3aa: CASSPPQGAYEQYF

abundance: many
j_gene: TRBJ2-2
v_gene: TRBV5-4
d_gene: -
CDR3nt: TGTGCCAGCAGCCCTACATTGGGGGCGAGCACCGGGGAGCTGTTTTTT
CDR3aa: CASSPTLGASTGELFF

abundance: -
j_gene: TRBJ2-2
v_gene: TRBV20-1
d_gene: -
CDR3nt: TGCAGTGCTAGTTTGGAGGGGACCTACACCGGGGAGCTGTTTTTT
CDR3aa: CSASLEGTYTGELFF

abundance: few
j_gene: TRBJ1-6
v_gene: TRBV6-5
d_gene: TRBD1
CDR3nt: TGTGCCTCCAAGCCGGGACAGGGATCTTCACCCCTCCACTTT
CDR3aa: CASKPGQGSSPLHF

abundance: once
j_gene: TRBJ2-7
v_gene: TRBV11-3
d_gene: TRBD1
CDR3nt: TGTGCCAGCAGCTTGACAGGGGACGAGCAGTACTTC
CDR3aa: CASSLTGDEQYF

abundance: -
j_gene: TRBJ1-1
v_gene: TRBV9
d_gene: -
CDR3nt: TGTGCCAGCAGCGTAGGAGGGACTGAAGCTTTCTTT
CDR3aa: CASSVGGTEAFF

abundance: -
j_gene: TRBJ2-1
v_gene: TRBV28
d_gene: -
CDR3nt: TGTGCCAGCAGAACCCTTCCTAGCTCCTACAATGAGCAGTTCTTC
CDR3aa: CASRTLPSSYNEQFF

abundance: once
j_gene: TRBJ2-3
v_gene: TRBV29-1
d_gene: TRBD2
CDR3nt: TGCAGCGTTGAGGGGGGGAGCACAGATACGCAGTATTTT
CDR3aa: CSVEGGSTDTQYF